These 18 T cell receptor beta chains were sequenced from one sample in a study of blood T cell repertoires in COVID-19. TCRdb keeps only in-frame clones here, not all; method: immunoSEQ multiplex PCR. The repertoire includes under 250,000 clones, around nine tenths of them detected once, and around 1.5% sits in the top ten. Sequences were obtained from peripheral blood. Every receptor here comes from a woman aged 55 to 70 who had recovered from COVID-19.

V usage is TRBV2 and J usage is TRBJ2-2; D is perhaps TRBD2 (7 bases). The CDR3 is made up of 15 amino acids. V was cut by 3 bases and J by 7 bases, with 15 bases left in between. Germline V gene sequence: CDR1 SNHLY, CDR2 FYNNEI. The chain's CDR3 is CASSDLGGQVGELFF. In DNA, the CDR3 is TGTGCCAGCAGTGACCTCGGGGGGCAGGTCGGGGAGCTGTTTTTT.

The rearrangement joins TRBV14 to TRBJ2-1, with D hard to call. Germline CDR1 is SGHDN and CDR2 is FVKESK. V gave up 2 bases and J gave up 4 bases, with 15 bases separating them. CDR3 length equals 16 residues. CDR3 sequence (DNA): TGTGCCAGCAGCCAATTCCCTACAGACCCTTACAATGAGCAGTTCTTC. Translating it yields CASSQFPTDPYNEQFF.

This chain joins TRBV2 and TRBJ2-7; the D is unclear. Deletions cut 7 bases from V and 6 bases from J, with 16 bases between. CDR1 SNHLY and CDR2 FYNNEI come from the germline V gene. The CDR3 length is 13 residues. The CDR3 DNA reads TGTGCCAGCAAGGTAGCCTTTTTCTCCGAGCAGTACTTC. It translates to CASKVAFFSEQYF.

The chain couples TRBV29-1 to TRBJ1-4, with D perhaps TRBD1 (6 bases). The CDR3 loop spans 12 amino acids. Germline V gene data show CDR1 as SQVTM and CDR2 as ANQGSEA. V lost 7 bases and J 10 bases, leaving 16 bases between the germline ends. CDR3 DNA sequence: TGCAGCGGTCAACAAGGGGGGGGAAAACTGTTTTTT. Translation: CSGQQGGGKLFF.

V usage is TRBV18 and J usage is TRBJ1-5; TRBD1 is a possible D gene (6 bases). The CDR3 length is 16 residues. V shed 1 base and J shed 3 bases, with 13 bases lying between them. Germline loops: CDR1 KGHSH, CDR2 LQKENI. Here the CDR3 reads CASSPRTGTNNQPQHF. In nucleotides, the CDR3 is TGTGCCAGCTCACCACGCACAGGGACAAACAATCAGCCCCAGCATTTT.

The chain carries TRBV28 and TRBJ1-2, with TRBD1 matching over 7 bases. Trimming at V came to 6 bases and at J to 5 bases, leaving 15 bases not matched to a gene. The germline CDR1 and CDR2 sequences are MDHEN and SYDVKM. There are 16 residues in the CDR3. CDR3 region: CASRPTGPKTGYGYTF. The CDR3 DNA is TGTGCCAGCAGACCGACAGGGCCAAAAACCGGGTATGGCTACACCTTC.

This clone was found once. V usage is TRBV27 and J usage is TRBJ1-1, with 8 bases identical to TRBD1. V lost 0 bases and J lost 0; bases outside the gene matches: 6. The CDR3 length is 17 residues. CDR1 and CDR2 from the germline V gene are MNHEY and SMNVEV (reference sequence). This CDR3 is CASSLSGRGRVNTEAFF. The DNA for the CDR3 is TGTGCCAGCAGTTTATCGGGCAGGGGGCGCGTGAACACTGAAGCTTTCTTT.

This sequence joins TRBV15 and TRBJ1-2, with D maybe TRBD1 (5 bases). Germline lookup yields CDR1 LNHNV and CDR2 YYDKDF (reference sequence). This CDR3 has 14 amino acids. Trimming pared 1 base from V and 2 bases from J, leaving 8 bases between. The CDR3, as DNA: TGTGCCACCAGCAGAGGAGACAGCAACTATGGCTACACCTTC. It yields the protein CATSRGDSNYGYTF.

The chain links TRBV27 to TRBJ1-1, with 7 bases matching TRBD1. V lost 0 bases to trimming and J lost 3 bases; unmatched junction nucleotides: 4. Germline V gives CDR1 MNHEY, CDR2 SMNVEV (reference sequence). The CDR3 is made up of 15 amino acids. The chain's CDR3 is CASSLSHRGDTEAFF. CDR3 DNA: TGTGCCAGCAGTTTATCCCACAGGGGAGACACTGAAGCTTTCTTT.

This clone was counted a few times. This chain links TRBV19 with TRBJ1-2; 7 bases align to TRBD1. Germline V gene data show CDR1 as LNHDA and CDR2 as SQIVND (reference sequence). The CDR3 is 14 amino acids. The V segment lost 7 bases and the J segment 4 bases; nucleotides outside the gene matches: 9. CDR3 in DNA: TGTGCCAGTACCCCGACAGGGAATTCCTATGGCTACACCTTC. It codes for CASTPTGNSYGYTF.

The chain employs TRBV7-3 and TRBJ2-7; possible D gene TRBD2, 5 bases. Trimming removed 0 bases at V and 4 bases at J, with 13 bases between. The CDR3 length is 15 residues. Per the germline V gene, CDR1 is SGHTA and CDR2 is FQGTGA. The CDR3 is CASSLTHSAVYEQYF. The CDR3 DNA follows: TGTGCCAGCAGCTTAACGCATAGCGCGGTGTACGAGCAGTACTTC.

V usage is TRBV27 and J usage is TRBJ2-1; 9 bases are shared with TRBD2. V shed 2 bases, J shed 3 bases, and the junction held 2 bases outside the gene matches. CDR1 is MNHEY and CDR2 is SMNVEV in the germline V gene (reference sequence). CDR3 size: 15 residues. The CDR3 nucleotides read TGTGCCAGCAGTTTAGCGGGGGGGCTCTACAATGAGCAGTTCTTC. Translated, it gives CASSLAGGLYNEQFF.

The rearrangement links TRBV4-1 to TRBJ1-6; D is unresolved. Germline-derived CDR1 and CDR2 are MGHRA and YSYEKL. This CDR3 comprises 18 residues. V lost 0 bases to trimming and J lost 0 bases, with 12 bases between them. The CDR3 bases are TGCGCCAGCAGCCAAGATTTGCCTACGAGCTCCTATAATTCACCCCTCCACTTT. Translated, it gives CASSQDLPTSSYNSPLHF.

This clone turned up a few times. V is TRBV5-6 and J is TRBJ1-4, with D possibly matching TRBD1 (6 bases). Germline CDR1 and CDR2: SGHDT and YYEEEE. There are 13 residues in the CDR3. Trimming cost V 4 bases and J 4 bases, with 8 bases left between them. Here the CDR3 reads CASSRTVNEKLFF. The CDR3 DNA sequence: TGTGCCAGCAGCCGGACAGTTAATGAAAAACTGTTTTTT.

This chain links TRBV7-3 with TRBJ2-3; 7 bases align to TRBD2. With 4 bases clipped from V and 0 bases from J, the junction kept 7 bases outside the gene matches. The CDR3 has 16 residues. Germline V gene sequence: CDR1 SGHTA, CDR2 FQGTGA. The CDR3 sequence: CASSSQRGPSTDTQYF. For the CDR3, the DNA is TGTGCCAGCAGCTCGCAGCGGGGCCCCAGCACAGATACGCAGTATTTT.

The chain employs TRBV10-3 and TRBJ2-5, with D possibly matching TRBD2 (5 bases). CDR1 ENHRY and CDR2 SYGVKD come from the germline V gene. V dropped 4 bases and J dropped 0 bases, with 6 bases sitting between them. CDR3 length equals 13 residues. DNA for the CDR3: TGTGCCATCAGTGGGGAGTACCAAGAGACCCAGTACTTC. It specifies CAISGEYQETQYF.

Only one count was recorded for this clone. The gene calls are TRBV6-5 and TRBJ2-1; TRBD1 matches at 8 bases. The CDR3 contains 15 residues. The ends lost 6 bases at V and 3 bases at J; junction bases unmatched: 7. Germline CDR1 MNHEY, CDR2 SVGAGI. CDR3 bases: TGTGCCAGCAGGGCCAGGGGGCTCGACTACAATGAGCAGTTCTTC. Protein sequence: CASRARGLDYNEQFF.

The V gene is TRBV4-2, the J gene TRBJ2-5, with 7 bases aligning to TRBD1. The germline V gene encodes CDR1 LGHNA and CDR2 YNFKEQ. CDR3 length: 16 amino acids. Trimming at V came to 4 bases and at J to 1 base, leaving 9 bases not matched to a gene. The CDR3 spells CASSRTGAIFQETQYF. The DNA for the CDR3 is TGTGCCAGCAGCCGCACAGGGGCAATATTCCAAGAGACCCAGTACTTC.